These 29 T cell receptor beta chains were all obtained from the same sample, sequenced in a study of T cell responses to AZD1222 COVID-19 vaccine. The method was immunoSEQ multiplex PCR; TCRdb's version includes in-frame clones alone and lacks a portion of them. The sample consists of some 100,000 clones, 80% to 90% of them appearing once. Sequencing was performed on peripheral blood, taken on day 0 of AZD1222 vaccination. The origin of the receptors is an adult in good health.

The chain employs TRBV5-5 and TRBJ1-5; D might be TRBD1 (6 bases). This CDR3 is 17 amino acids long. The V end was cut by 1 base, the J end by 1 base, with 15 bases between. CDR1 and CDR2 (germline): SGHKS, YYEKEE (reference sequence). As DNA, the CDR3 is TGTGCCAGCAGCTTGTGGTCAGGGGCAATGAGCAATCAGCCCCAGCATTTT. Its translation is CASSLWSGAMSNQPQHF.

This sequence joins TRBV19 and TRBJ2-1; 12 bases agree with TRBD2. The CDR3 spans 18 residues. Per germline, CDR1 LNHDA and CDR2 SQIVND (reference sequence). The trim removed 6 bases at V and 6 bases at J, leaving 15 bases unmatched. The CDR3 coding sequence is TGTGCCAGTAGCAAGGGCCCTAGCGGGGGGGCCGGTAGCAATGAGCAGTTCTTC. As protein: CASSKGPSGGAGSNEQFF.

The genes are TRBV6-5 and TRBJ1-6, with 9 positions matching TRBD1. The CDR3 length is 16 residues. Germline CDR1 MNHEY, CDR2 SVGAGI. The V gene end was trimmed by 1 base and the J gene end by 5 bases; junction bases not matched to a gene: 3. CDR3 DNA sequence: TGTGCCAGCAGTTACTTACAGGGGGCCGATAATTCACCCCTCCACTTT. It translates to CASSYLQGADNSPLHF.

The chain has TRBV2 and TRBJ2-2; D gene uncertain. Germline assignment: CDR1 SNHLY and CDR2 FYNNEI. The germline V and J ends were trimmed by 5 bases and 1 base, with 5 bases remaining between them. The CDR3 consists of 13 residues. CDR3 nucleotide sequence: TGTGCCAGCAGTACACAGAACACCGGGGAGCTGTTTTTT. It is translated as CASSTQNTGELFF.

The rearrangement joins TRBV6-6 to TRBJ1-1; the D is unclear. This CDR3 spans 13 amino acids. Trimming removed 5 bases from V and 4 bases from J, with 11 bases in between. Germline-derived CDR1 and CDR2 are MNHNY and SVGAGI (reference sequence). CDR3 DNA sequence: TGTGCCAGCAGTCTTGATCGGACCACTGAAGCTTTCTTT. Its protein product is CASSLDRTTEAFF.

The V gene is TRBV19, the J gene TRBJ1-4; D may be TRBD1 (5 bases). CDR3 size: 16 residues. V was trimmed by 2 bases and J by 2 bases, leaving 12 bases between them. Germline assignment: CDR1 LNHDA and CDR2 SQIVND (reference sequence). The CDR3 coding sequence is TGTGCCAGTAGTATATCAGGGACGCGGACTAATGAAAAACTGTTTTTT. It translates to CASSISGTRTNEKLFF.

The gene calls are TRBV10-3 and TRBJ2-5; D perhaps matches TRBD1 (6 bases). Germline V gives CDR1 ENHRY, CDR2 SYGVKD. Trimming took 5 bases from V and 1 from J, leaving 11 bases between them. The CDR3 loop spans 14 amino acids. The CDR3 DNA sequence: TGTGCCATCAGTAGCGGACAGCCCCAAGAGACCCAGTACTTC. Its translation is CAISSGQPQETQYF.

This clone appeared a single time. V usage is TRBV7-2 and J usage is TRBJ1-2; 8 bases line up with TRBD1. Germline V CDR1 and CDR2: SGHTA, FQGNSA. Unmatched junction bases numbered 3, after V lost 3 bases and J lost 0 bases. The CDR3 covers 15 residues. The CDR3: CASSLGTGSNYGYTF. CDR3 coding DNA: TGTGCCAGCAGCTTGGGGACAGGTTCTAACTATGGCTACACCTTC.

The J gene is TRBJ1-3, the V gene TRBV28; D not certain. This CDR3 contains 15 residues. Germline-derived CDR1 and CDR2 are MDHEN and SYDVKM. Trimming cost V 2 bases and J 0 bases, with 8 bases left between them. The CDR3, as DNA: TGTGCCAGCAGTTTAATAAGGTTCTCTGGAAACACCATATATTTT. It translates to CASSLIRFSGNTIYF.

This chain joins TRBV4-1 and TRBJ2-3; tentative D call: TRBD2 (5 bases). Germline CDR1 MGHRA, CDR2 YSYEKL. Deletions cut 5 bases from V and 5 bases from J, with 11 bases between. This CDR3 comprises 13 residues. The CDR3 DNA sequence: TGCGCCAGCAGCGTGGCCGGGGTAGATACGCAGTATTTT. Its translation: CASSVAGVDTQYF.

CDR3 in DNA: TGTGCCAGTAGTCAAACAGGGGTTTTGTACAATGAGCAGTTCTTC. Protein: CASSQTGVLYNEQFF. The V gene is TRBV19, the J gene TRBJ2-1; TRBD1 agrees at 7 bases. Germline V gives CDR1 LNHDA, CDR2 SQIVND (reference sequence). CDR3 length: 15 residues. V lost 5 bases, J lost 4 bases, and 8 bases stayed unmatched.

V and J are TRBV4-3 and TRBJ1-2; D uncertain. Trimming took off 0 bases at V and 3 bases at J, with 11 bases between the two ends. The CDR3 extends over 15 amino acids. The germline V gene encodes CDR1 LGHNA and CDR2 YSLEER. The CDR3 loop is CASSQDSSAYYGYTF. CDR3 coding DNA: TGCGCCAGCAGCCAAGATTCGTCAGCATACTATGGCTACACCTTC.

The chain's CDR3 is CAYRVQYEPLHF. Here the CDR3 DNA reads TGTGCCTACAGGGTACAATACGAACCCCTCCACTTT. The rearrangement uses TRBV30 and TRBJ1-6; tentatively, D is TRBD1 (6 bases). Germline V lookup: CDR1 GTSNPN, CDR2 SVGIG (reference sequence). V lost 7 bases to trimming and J lost 12 bases, with 16 bases between them. CDR3 size: 12 residues.

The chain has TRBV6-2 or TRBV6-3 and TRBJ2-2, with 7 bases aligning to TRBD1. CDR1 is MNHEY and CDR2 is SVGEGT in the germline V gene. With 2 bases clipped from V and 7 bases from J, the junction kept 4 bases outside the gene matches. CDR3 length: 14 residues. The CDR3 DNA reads TGTGCCAGCAGTTACGAGGGGGCCGGCGGGGAGCTGTTTTTT. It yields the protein CASSYEGAGGELFF.

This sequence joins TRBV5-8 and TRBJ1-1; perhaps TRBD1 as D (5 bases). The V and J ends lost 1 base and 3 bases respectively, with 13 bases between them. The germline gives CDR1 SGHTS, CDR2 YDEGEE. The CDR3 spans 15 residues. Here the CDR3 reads CASSLLGAGDTEAFF. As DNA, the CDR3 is TGTGCCAGCAGCTTGCTTGGGGCTGGGGACACTGAAGCTTTCTTT.

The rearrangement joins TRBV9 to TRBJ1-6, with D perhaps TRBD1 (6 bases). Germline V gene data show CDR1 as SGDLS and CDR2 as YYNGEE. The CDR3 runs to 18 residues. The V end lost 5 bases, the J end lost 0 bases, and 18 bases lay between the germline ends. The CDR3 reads CASSPREGDGSYNSPLHF. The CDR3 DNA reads TGTGCCAGCAGTCCGAGGGAGGGGGATGGCTCCTATAATTCACCCCTCCACTTT. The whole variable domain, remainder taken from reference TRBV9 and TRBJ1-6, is DSGVTQTPKHLITATGQRVTLRCSPRSGDLSVYWYQQSLDQGLQFLIQYYNGEERAKGNILERFSAQQFPDLHSELNLSSLELGDSALYFCASSPREGDGSYNSPLHFGNGTRLTVT.

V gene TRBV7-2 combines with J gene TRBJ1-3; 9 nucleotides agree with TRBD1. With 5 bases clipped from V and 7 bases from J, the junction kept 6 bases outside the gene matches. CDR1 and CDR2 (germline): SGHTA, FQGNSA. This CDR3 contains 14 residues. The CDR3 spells CASSQDRGGNTIYF. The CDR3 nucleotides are TGTGCCAGCAGCCAGGACAGGGGAGGGAACACCATATATTTT.

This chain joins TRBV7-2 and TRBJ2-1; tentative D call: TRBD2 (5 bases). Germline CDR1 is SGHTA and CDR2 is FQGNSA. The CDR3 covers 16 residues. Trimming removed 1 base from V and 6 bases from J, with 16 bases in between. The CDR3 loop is CASSLDLATPGNEQFF. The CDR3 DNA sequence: TGTGCCAGCAGCTTAGACCTAGCCACCCCTGGCAATGAGCAGTTCTTC. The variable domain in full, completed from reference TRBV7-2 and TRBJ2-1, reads GAGVSQSPSNKVTEKGKDVELRCDPISGHTALYWYRQSLGQGLEFLIYFQGNSAPDKSGLPSDRFSAERTGGSVSTLTIQRTQQEDSAVYLCASSLDLATPGNEQFFGPGTRLTVL.

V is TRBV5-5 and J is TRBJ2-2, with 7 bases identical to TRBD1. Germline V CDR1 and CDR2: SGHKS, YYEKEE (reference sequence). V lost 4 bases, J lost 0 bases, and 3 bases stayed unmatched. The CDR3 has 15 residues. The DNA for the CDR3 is TGTGCCAGCAGCCACGGACAGGCGAACACCGGGGAGCTGTTTTTT. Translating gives CASSHGQANTGELFF.

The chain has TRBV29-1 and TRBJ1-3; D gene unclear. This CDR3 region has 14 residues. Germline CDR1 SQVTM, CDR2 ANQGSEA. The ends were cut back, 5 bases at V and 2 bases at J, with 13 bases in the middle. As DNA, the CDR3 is TGCAGCGTTCTCAGCGATAGCGCTGGAAACACCATATATTTT. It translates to CSVLSDSAGNTIYF.

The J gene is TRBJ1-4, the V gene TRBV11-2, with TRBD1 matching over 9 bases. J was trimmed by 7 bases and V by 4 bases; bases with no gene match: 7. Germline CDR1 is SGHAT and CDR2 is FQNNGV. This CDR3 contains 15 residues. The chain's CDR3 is CASSSTGGNVEKLFF. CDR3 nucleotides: TGTGCCAGCAGCTCCACAGGGGGCAATGTTGAAAAACTGTTTTTT. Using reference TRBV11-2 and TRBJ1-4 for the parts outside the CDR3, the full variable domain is EAGVAQSPRYKIIEKRQSVAFWCNPISGHATLYWYQQILGQGPKLLIQFQNNGVVDDSQLPKDRFSAERLKGVDSTLKIQPAKLEDSAVYLCASSSTGGNVEKLFFGSGTQLSVL.

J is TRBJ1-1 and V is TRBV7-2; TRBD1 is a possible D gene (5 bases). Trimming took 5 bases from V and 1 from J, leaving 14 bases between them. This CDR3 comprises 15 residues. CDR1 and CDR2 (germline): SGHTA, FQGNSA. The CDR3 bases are TGTGCCAGCAGCCGGGGAGGGGTCGGGAACACTGAAGCTTTCTTT. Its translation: CASSRGGVGNTEAFF. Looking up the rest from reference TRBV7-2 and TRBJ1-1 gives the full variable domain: GAGVSQSPSNKVTEKGKDVELRCDPISGHTALYWYRQSLGQGLEFLIYFQGNSAPDKSGLPSDRFSAERTGGSVSTLTIQRTQQEDSAVYLCASSRGGVGNTEAFFGQGTRLTVV.

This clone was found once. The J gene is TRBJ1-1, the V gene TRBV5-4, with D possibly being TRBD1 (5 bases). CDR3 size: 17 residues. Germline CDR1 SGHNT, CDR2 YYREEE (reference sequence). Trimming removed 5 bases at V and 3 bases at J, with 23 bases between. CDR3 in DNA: TGTGCCAGCAGTTATGTAATCGGCGAGCCGGGGGACACTGAAGCTTTCTTT. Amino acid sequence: CASSYVIGEPGDTEAFF.

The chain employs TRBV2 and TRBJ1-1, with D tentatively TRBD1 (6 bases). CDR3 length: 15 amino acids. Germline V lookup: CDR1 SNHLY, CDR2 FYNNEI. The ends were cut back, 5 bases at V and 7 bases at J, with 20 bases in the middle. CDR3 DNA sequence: TGTGCCAGCAGTACAGGGTGGGGGGGGATTGGTGAAGCTTTCTTT. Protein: CASSTGWGGIGEAFF.

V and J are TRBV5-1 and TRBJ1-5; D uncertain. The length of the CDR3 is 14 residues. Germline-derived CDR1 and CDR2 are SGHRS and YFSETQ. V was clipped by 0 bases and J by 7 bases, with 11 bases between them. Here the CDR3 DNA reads TGCGCCAGCAGCTTGGACCCTACGAGGCAGCCCCAGCATTTT. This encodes CASSLDPTRQPQHF.

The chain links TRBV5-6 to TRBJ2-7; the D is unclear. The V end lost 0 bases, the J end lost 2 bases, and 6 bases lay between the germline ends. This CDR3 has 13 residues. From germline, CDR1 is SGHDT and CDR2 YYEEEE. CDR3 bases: TGTGCCAGCAGCTTGGATTTCGCCTACGAGCAGTACTTC. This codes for CASSLDFAYEQYF.

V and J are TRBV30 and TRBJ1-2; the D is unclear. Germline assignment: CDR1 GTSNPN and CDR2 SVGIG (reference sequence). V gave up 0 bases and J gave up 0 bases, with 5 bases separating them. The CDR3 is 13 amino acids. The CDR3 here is CAWSVLTNYGYTF. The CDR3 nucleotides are TGTGCCTGGAGTGTTTTGACTAACTATGGCTACACCTTC.

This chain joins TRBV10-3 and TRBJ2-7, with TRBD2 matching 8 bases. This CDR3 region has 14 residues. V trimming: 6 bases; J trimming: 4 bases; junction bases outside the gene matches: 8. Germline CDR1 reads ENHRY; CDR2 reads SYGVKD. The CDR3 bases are TGTGCCATCAGGGAGAACGCGGGGGGTTACGAGCAGTACTTC. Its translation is CAIRENAGGYEQYF.

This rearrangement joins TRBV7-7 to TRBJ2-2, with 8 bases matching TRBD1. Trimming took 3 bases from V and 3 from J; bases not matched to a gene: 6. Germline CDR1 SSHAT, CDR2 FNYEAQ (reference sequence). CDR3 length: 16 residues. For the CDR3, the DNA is TGTGCCAGCAGCTTCCGGGACAGGTCGGACACCGGGGAGCTGTTTTTT. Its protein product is CASSFRDRSDTGELFF.